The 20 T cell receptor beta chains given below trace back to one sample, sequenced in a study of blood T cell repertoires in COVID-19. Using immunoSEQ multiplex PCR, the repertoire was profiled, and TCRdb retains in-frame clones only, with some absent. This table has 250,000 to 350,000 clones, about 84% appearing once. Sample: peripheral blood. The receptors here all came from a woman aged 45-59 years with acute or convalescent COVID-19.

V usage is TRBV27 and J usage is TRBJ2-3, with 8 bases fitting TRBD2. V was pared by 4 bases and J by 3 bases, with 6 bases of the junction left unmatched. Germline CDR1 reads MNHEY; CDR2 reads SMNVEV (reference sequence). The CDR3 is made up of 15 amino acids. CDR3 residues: CASSSLAGWTDTQYF. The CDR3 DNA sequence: TGTGCCAGCAGTTCCTTAGCGGGATGGACAGATACGCAGTATTTT.

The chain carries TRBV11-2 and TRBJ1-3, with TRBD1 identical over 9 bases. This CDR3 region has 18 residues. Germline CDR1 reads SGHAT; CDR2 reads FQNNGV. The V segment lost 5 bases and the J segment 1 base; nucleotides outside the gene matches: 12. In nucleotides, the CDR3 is TGTGCCAGCAGCAGATACTACTGGGACAGGGAATCTGGAAACACCATATATTTT. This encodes CASSRYYWDRESGNTIYF.

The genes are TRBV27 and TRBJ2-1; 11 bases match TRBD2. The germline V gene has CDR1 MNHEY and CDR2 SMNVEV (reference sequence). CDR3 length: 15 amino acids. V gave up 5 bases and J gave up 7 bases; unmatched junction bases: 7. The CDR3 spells CASSTTSGTRNEQFF. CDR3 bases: TGTGCCAGCAGTACGACTAGCGGGACACGAAATGAGCAGTTCTTC.

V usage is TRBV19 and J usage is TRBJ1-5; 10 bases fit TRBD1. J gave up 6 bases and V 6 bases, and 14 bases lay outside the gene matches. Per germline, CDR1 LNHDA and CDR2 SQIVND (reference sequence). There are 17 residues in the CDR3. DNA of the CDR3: TGTGCCAGTAGCCTCATGCAGACAGGGGGCTTCGGTCAGCCCCAGCATTTT. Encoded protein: CASSLMQTGGFGQPQHF.

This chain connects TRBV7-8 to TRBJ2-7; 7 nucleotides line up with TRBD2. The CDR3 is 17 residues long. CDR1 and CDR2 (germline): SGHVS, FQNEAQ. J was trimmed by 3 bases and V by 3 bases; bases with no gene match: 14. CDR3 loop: CASSLGLAGANLYEQYF. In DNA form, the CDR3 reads TGTGCCAGCAGCTTGGGATTAGCGGGCGCGAACCTCTACGAGCAGTACTTC.

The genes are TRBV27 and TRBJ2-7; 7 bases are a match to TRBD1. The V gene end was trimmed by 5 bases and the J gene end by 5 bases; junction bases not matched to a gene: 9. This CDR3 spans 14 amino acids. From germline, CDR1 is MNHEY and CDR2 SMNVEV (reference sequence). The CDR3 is CASSTKGGTNEQYF. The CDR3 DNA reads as TGTGCCAGCAGTACGAAAGGGGGCACGAACGAGCAGTACTTC.

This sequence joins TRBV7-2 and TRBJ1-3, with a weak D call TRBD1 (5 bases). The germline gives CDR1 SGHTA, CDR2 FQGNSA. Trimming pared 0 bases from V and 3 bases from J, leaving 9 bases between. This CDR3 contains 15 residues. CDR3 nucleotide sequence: TGTGCCAGCAGCTTAGCGACAGCGAGTGGAAACACCATATATTTT. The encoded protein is CASSLATASGNTIYF.

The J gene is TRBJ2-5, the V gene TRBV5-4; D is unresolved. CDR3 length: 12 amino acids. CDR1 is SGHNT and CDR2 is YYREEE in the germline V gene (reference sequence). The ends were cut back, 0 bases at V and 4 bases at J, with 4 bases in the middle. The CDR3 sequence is CASSLAGETQYF. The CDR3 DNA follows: TGTGCCAGCAGCTTGGCGGGAGAGACCCAGTACTTC.

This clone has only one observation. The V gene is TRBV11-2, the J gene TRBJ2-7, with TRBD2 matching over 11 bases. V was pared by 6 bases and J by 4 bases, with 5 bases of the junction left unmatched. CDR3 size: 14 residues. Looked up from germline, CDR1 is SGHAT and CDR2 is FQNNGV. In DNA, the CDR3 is TGTGCCAGCAGGCGACTAGCGGGACATTACGAGCAGTACTTC. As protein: CASRRLAGHYEQYF.

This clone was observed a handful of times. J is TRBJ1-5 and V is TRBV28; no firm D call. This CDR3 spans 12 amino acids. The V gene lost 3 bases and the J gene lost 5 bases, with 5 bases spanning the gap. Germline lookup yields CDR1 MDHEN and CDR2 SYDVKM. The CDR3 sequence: CASSLDYQPQHF. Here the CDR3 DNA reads TGTGCCAGCAGTTTGGACTATCAGCCCCAGCATTTT.

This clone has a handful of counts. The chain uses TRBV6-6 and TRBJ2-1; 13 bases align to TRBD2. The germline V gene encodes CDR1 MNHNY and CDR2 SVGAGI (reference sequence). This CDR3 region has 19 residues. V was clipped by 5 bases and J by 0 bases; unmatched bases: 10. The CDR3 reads CASSRLAGGHSSSYNEQFF. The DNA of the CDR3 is TGTGCCAGCAGTCGACTAGCGGGAGGTCACTCGAGCTCCTACAATGAGCAGTTCTTC.

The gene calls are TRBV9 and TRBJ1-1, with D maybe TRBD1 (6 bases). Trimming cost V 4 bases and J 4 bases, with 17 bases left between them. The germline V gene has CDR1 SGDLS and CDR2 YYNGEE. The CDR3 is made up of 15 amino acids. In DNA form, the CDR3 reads TGTGCCAGCAGCACCCGACAGGACCGCCCCACTGAAGCTTTCTTT. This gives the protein CASSTRQDRPTEAFF. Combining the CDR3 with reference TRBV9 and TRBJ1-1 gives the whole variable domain DSGVTQTPKHLITATGQRVTLRCSPRSGDLSVYWYQQSLDQGLQFLIQYYNGEERAKGNILERFSAQQFPDLHSELNLSSLELGDSALYFCASSTRQDRPTEAFFGQGTRLTVV.

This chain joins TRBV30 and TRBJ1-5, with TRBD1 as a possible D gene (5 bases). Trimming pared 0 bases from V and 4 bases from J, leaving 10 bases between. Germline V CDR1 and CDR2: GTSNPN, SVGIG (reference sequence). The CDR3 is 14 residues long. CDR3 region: CAWSVLGGNQPQHF. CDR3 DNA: TGTGCCTGGAGTGTTCTGGGGGGTAATCAGCCCCAGCATTTT.

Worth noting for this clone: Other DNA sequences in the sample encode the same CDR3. The CDR3 DNA reads TGTGCCAGCAGCTTAGTAATAGCGACGACCTACAATGAGCAGTTCTTC. Amino acid sequence: CASSLVIATTYNEQFF. This rearrangement joins TRBV7-2 to TRBJ2-1; tentative D call: TRBD2 (5 bases). Germline V CDR1 and CDR2: SGHTA, FQGNSA. CDR3 length: 16 amino acids. V shed 1 base and J shed 2 bases, with 12 bases lying between them. Full variable domain (remainder filled in from reference TRBV7-2 and TRBJ2-1): GAGVSQSPSNKVTEKGKDVELRCDPISGHTALYWYRQSLGQGLEFLIYFQGNSAPDKSGLPSDRFSAERTGGSVSTLTIQRTQQEDSAVYLCASSLVIATTYNEQFFGPGTRLTVL.

DNA of the CDR3: TGTGCCAGCAGCTTAGAAGGCTTGGGCCTAGCGGGAGGAGGGCAGTATTTT. This gives the protein CASSLEGLGLAGGGQYF. J is TRBJ2-3 and V is TRBV11-2, with 11 bases identical to TRBD2. V shed 0 bases and J 11 bases; nucleotides not matched to a gene: 13. This CDR3 has 17 amino acids. From germline, CDR1 is SGHAT and CDR2 FQNNGV.

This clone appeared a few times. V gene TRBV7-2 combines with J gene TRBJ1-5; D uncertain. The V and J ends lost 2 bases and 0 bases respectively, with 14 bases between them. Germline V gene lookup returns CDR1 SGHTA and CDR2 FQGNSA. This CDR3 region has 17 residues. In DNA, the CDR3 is TGTGCCAGCAGCTTACGGTACGGCGGATATAGCAATCAGCCCCAGCATTTT. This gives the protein CASSLRYGGYSNQPQHF.

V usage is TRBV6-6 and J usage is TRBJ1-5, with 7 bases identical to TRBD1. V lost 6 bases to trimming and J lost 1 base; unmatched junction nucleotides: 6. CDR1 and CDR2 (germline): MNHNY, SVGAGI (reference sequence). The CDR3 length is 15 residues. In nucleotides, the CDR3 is TGTGCCAGCAGACCCGGACAGGCGAGCAATCAGCCCCAGCATTTT. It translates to CASRPGQASNQPQHF.

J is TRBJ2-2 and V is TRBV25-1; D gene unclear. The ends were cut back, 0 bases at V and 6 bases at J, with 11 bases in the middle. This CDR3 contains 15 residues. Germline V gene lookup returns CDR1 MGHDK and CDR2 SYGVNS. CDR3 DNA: TGTGCCAGCAGTGAATATGGTCTATCTTCCGGGGAGCTGTTTTTT. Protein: CASSEYGLSSGELFF. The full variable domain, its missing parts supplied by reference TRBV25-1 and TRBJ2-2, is EADIYQTPRYLVIGTGKKITLECSQTMGHDKMYWYQQDPGMELHLIHYSYGVNSTEKGDLSSESTVSRIRTEHFPLTLESARPSHTSQYLCASSEYGLSSGELFFGEGSRLTVL.

The chain's CDR3 is CASSFSPRDSGTQYF. Here the CDR3 DNA reads TGTGCCAGCAGTTTCTCCCCCCGGGACAGTGGGACCCAGTACTTC. This rearrangement joins TRBV27 to TRBJ2-5; TRBD1 agrees at 7 bases. This CDR3 has 15 residues. V trimming: 3 bases; J trimming: 7 bases; junction bases outside the gene matches: 11. CDR1 is MNHEY and CDR2 is SMNVEV in the germline V gene (reference sequence).

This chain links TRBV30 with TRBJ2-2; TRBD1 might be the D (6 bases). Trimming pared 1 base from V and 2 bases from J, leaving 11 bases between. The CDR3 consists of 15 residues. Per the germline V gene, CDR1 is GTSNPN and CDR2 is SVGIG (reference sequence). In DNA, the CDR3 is TGTGCCTGGAGTGATACAGGGATCAACACCGGGGAGCTGTTTTTT. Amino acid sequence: CAWSDTGINTGELFF. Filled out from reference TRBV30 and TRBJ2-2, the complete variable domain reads SQTIHQWPATLVQPVGSPLSLECTVEGTSNPNLYWYRQAAGRGLQLLFYSVGIGQISSEVPQNLSASRPQDRQFILSSKKLLLSDSGFYLCAWSDTGINTGELFFGEGSRLTVL.